Listed below are T cell receptor beta chains from one sample, sequenced in a study of blood T cell repertoires in COVID-19. TCRdb's table, derived via immunoSEQ multiplex PCR, lists solely in-frame clones and lacks some. The sample lists roughly 210,000 clones; 87% were seen once. The sample consisted of PBMCs or T cells enriched from blood (not recorded which). All receptors derive from a man younger than 45 in a cohort exposed to, infected with or recovered from COVID-19 (not recorded which). The CDR3 runs from the conserved cysteine through the conserved F or W. Each record gives: CDR3 length, J gene, clone size, D gene, V gene, CDR3 DNA, CDR3 protein. The D gene is left open where the match is weak. Expanded clones get a size class; other rows say once, few or many, or leave the size out.

length: 16
J: TRBJ2-7
size: .
D: TRBD1
V: TRBV27
DNA: TGTGCCAGCAGTCTTTACGACAGGGTATCCTCCTACGAGCAGTACTTC
CDR3: CASSLYDRVSSYEQYF

length: 16
J: TRBJ2-2
size: few
D: .
V: TRBV5-6
DNA: TGTGCCAGCAGCGGCGGACAGAGTCGGTATACCGGGGAGCTGTTTTTT
CDR3: CASSGGQSRYTGELFF

length: 11
J: TRBJ1-2
size: .
D: .
V: TRBV28
DNA: TGTGCCAGCAGTTTGAGTTATGGCTACACCTTC
CDR3: CASSLSYGYTF

length: 17
J: TRBJ2-1
size: .
D: TRBD2
V: TRBV5-6
DNA: TGTGCCAGCAGCTTGGCCAGGACTAGCGGGATGAGCAATGAGCAGTTCTTC
CDR3: CASSLARTSGMSNEQFF

length: 14
J: TRBJ1-1
size: .
D: TRBD1
V: TRBV6-5
DNA: TGTGCCAGCCACCGAGGGGGCATGAACACTGAAGCTTTCTTT
CDR3: CASHRGGMNTEAFF

length: 17
J: TRBJ1-6
size: .
D: .
V: TRBV27
DNA: TGTGCCAGCAGTATCGATGGCCGGAGCTCCTATAATTCACCCCTCCACTTT
CDR3: CASSIDGRSSYNSPLHF

length: 15
J: TRBJ1-1
size: .
D: .
V: TRBV7-2
DNA: TGTGCCAGCAGCTTAGCGCTCGGGGAAGGGACTGAAGCTTTCTTT
CDR3: CASSLALGEGTEAFF

length: 15
J: TRBJ1-2
size: .
D: TRBD1
V: TRBV6-5
DNA: TGTGCCAGCAGTTATCAGGACAGGGGATTATACGGCTACACCTTC
CDR3: CASSYQDRGLYGYTF

length: 17
J: TRBJ2-3
size: .
D: .
V: TRBV3-1/TRBV3-2
DNA: TGTGCCAGCAGCCAAGATCGGACATTGGCGGGAACGGATACGCAGTATTTT
CDR3: CASSQDRTLAGTDTQYF

length: 15
J: TRBJ2-7
size: .
D: .
V: TRBV5-4
DNA: TGTGCCAGCAGCTTGGGACCGACAGATTCGGACGAGCAGTACTTC
CDR3: CASSLGPTDSDEQYF

length: 15
J: TRBJ2-1
size: .
D: TRBD1
V: TRBV7-3
DNA: TGTGCCAGCAGCTTAAGGTGGCAGGGGGCCGATGAGCAGTTCTTC
CDR3: CASSLRWQGADEQFF

length: 14
J: TRBJ2-2
size: .
D: .
V: TRBV18
DNA: TGTGCCAGCTCCCCCGGACAGAACGCCGGGGAGCTGTTTTTT
CDR3: CASSPGQNAGELFF

length: 15
J: TRBJ1-2
size: .
D: .
V: TRBV5-1
DNA: TGCGCCAGCAGCGATTCACCCCGGGCTAACTATGGCTACACCTTC
CDR3: CASSDSPRANYGYTF

length: 14
J: TRBJ1-1
size: few
D: .
V: TRBV4-1
DNA: TGCGCCAGCAGCCAACTCTCAGGTAACACTGAAGCTTTCTTT
CDR3: CASSQLSGNTEAFF

length: 18
J: TRBJ2-5
size: .
D: .
V: TRBV3-1/TRBV3-2
DNA: TGTGCCAGCAGCCAAGTTCCTTATAGTGACAGCCCCACGGGGACCCAGTACTTC
CDR3: CASSQVPYSDSPTGTQYF

length: 14
J: TRBJ2-1
size: .
D: .
V: TRBV9
DNA: TGTGCCAGCAGCGTAGTTGAAGGGAGCAATGAGCAGTTCTTC
CDR3: CASSVVEGSNEQFF

length: 17
J: TRBJ2-1
size: .
D: TRBD2
V: TRBV4-1
DNA: TGCGCCAGCAGCCAAGATGCCCTAGCGGACTCCTACAATGAGCAGTTCTTC
CDR3: CASSQDALADSYNEQFF

length: 17
J: TRBJ2-3
size: .
D: TRBD2
V: TRBV7-9
DNA: TGTGCCAGCAGCTCCGGACTAGCGGTACTAAGCACAGATACGCAGTATTTT
CDR3: CASSSGLAVLSTDTQYF

length: 16
J: TRBJ1-3
size: few
D: .
V: TRBV6-1
DNA: TGTGCCAGCAGTGATCCCGCGACAGTCTCTGGAAACACCATATATTTT
CDR3: CASSDPATVSGNTIYF

length: 14
J: TRBJ1-1
size: .
D: TRBD1
V: TRBV5-4
DNA: TGTGCCAGCAGCCCTTGGGGGACAGGGATTGAAGCTTTCTTT
CDR3: CASSPWGTGIEAFF

length: 13
J: TRBJ2-7
size: .
D: TRBD2
V: TRBV4-1
DNA: TGCGCCAGCAGTCGGACTAGCGAAGACGAGCAGTACTTC
CDR3: CASSRTSEDEQYF

length: 12
J: TRBJ1-6
size: .
D: .
V: TRBV28
DNA: TGTGCCAGCAGGCTCATCGGTTCACCCCTCCACTTT
CDR3: CASRLIGSPLHF

length: 15
J: TRBJ2-3
size: .
D: TRBD2
V: TRBV19
DNA: TGTGCCAGTGGCCCGGATAGGGGAGGGACAGATACGCAGTATTTT
CDR3: CASGPDRGGTDTQYF

length: 17
J: TRBJ2-1
size: once
D: .
V: TRBV9
DNA: TGTGCCAGCAGCTCCGCCTTTGGGGCAGGGGTTAAGAATGAGCAGTTCTTC
CDR3: CASSSAFGAGVKNEQFF

length: 13
J: TRBJ1-5
size: .
D: .
V: TRBV11-2
DNA: TGTGCCAGCAGCTTGGGGGGAGCTCAGCCCCAGCATTTT
CDR3: CASSLGGAQPQHF

length: 14
J: TRBJ1-1
size: .
D: .
V: TRBV5-4
DNA: TGTGCCAGCAGCTTCGAATTCAGGGGCACTGAAGCTTTCTTT
CDR3: CASSFEFRGTEAFF

length: 14
J: TRBJ1-6
size: .
D: .
V: TRBV19
DNA: TGTGCCAGTAGTATAATAGGGGGTAATTCACCCCTCCACTTT
CDR3: CASSIIGGNSPLHF

length: 12
J: TRBJ2-1
size: .
D: TRBD1
V: TRBV11-2
DNA: TGTGCCAGCAGCTTAGAGGGGACAGCTGCGTTCTTC
CDR3: CASSLEGTAAFF

length: 18
J: TRBJ1-2
size: .
D: .
V: TRBV28
DNA: TGTGCCAGCAGTTTGGATTATCTTACTACAGGGAAGGTTAAAGGCTACACCTTC
CDR3: CASSLDYLTTGKVKGYTF

length: 15
J: TRBJ2-7
size: .
D: TRBD1
V: TRBV7-8
DNA: TGTGCCGCCAGTAGTCAGGCAGGGGGCAACTACGAGCAGTACTTC
CDR3: CAASSQAGGNYEQYF

length: 15
J: TRBJ2-7
size: .
D: TRBD1
V: TRBV15
DNA: TGTGCCACCAGAAGTAGAGGGGGCCCCGGCTACGAGCAGTACTTC
CDR3: CATRSRGGPGYEQYF

length: 16
J: TRBJ2-7
size: .
D: TRBD1
V: TRBV25-1
DNA: TGTGCCAGCAGTGACGAACAGGGACAGGGGGGATACGAGCAGTACTTC
CDR3: CASSDEQGQGGYEQYF

length: 14
J: TRBJ2-7
size: once
D: .
V: TRBV19
DNA: TGTGCCAGTAGTCCTAGGGGGATGGTTACGGAGCAGTACTTC
CDR3: CASSPRGMVTEQYF

length: 14
J: TRBJ1-2
size: .
D: TRBD1
V: TRBV2
DNA: TGTGCCAGCAGACCGACAGGGTACGCCTATGGCTACACCTTC
CDR3: CASRPTGYAYGYTF

length: 11
J: TRBJ1-1
size: .
D: .
V: TRBV10-2
DNA: TGCGCCAGCGGACAGTCGACTGAAGCTTTCTTT
CDR3: CASGQSTEAFF

length: 17
J: TRBJ2-2
size: .
D: TRBD1
V: TRBV7-2
DNA: TGTGCCAGCAGCTTAGGTTTACTAGTCAGGGGGACCGGGGAGCTGTTTTTT
CDR3: CASSLGLLVRGTGELFF

length: 16
J: TRBJ2-6
size: once
D: .
V: TRBV28
DNA: TGTGCCAGCAGTACTAGAAGGAGCTCTGGGGCCAACGTCCTGACTTTC
CDR3: CASSTRRSSGANVLTF

length: 14
J: TRBJ2-3
size: .
D: .
V: TRBV27
DNA: TGTGCCAGCAGTTTCAGAGGGATCACAGATACGCAGTATTTT
CDR3: CASSFRGITDTQYF

length: 13
J: TRBJ2-2
size: few
D: .
V: TRBV6-4
DNA: TGTGCCAGCAGTGCCAGGGGAACCGGGGAGCTGTTTTTT
CDR3: CASSARGTGELFF

length: 14
J: TRBJ2-3
size: .
D: .
V: TRBV28
DNA: TGTGCCAGCAGTTCAGGGACTAGCACAGATACGCAGTATTTT
CDR3: CASSSGTSTDTQYF

length: 15
J: TRBJ1-5
size: .
D: .
V: TRBV19
DNA: TGTGCCAGTGGATTCGGGGAATATAGCAATCAGCCCCAGCATTTT
CDR3: CASGFGEYSNQPQHF